The 5 T cell receptor beta chains below come from one sample, sequenced in a study of T-cell memory formation after mild COVID-19. TCRdb re-called the 5' RACE reads through MiXCR, storing one row per CDR3 protein. Here the sample spans about 260,000 distinct CDR3 sequences, roughly 15% being singletons. The sample taken for sequencing was PBMCs or a T cell subset sorted from them (not recorded which). The receptors shown here come from a man between 18 and 29 years old who had mild COVID-19 (a few samples of this study predate the infection). Cell type and time point are not known.

This clonotype was seen many times. The V gene is TRBV7-9, the J gene TRBJ2-4, with D unresolved. CDR1 and CDR2 (germline): SEHNR, FQNEAQ (reference sequence). Between the trimmed V and J ends, which lost 4 bases and 0 bases, there was a span of 10 bases. The CDR3 length is 15 residues. The CDR3 spells CASSSTELAKNIQYF. CDR3 sequence (DNA): TGTGCCAGCAGCTCCACGGAGTTAGCCAAAAACATTCAGTACTTC.

This clonotype was seen only a few times. V and J are TRBV5-1 and TRBJ2-7, with D unresolved. Trimming took 0 bases from V and 3 from J, leaving 10 bases between them. Germline CDR1 SGHRS, CDR2 YFSETQ. This CDR3 has 14 amino acids. DNA of the CDR3: TGCGCCAGCAGCTTGGTCGAAAATTACTACGAGCAGTACTTC. It codes for CASSLVENYYEQYF.

The V and J genes are TRBV2 and TRBJ1-5, with D maybe TRBD1 (6 bases). Germline-derived CDR1 and CDR2 are SNHLY and FYNNEI. CDR3 length equals 15 residues. Trimming stripped 4 bases from V and 6 bases from J, with 16 bases between. CDR3 residues: CASSVTSGASQPQHF. Written as DNA, the CDR3 is TGTGCCAGCAGTGTTACGTCGGGGGCATCTCAGCCCCAGCATTTT.

Concerning this clonotype: At one end, the junction sequence differs from germline, possibly due to a read error. The rearrangement uses TRBV29-1 and TRBJ1-2; tentatively, D is TRBD1 (5 bases). CDR3 size: 11 residues. Germline V lookup: CDR1 SQVTM, CDR2 ANQGSEA. CDR3 loop: CSAERGDGYTF. CDR3 coding DNA: TGCAGCGCTGAACGAGGGGATGGCTACACCTTC.

The chain employs TRBV4-3 and TRBJ1-1; 9 positions agree with TRBD1. Per the germline V gene, CDR1 is LGHNA and CDR2 is YSLEER. This CDR3 spans 12 amino acids. V was clipped by 4 bases and J by 6 bases; unmatched bases: 0. CDR3 nucleotides: TGCGCCAGCAGCCGGGACAGGGCTGAAGCTTTCTTT. Encoded protein: CASSRDRAEAFF.